This T cell receptor (beta chain) was captured by sequencing in a study of cytomegalovirus exposure and HLA in healthy donors. The CDR3 loop spans 14 amino acids. Per the germline V gene, CDR1 is SGHNT and CDR2 is YYREEE (reference sequence). The J segment lost 6 bases and the V segment lost 0 bases, leaving 3 bases of the junction unmatched. Primers included in the PCR were 60 Vbeta and 13 Jbeta primers. Only in-frame clones appear in the TCRdb table, and some are missing; sequencing was by immunoSEQ multiplex PCR. The repertoire includes around 150,000 clones, about 81% of them detected once, and around 8.1% sits in the top ten. Points from the study as a whole: Listed as cytomegalovirus-associated were 164 TCR beta chains. It has been reported that TCR beta sequences accurately predicted the HLA-A and HLA-B alleles of most subjects. The classifier reportedly diagnosed cytomegalovirus status with high sensitivity and specificity.

On this clone: What it binds is unknown.

This receptor was obtained from a woman in her fifties or sixties in good health and CMV-seropositive. Sequences were obtained from PBMCs. The chain is built from TRBV5-4 and TRBJ2-1; 7 bases map to TRBD2. The CDR3 spells CASSLVGRANEQFF. The CDR3 nucleotides read TGTGCCAGCAGCTTGGTAGGGAGGGCCAATGAGCAGTTCTTC.